Detailed here is one T cell receptor beta chain. Germline V CDR1 and CDR2: GTSNPN, SVGIG (reference sequence). V lost 2 bases, J lost 4 bases, and 5 bases stayed unmatched. The CDR3 has 15 residues. Measured with immunoSEQ multiplex PCR; TCRdb has only the in-frame clones, and not every one. Here the sample spans 190,000 or so clones, 90% to 95% being singletons. The sample belongs to a study of control samples from healthy donors and cancer patients. J is TRBJ1-5 and V is TRBV30; 10 bases map to TRBD1. The clonotype originates from a man aged 18 to 30 in good health. Specimen: blood. The CDR3 DNA reads TGTGCCTGGAGTCAGCCGGGACAGGGGAATCAGCCCCAGCATTTT. Its protein product is CAWSQPGQGNQPQHF. The full variable domain, in which reference TRBV30 and TRBJ1-5 provide the parts outside the CDR3, is SQTIHQWPATLVQPVGSPLSLECTVEGTSNPNLYWYRQAAGRGLQLLFYSVGIGQISSEVPQNLSASRPQDRQFILSSKKLLLSDSGFYLCAWSQPGQGNQPQHFGDGTRLSIL.